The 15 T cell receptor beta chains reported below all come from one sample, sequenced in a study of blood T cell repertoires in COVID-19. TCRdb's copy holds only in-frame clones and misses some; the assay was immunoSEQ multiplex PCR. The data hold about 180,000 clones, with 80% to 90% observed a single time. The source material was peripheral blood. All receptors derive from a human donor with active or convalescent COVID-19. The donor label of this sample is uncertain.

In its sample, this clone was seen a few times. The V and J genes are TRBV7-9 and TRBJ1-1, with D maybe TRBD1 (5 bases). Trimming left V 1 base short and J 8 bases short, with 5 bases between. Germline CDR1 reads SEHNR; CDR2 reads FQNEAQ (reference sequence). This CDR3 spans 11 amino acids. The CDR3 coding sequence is TGTGCCAGCAGCTTAGGACAGGAAGCTTTCTTT. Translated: CASSLGQEAFF.

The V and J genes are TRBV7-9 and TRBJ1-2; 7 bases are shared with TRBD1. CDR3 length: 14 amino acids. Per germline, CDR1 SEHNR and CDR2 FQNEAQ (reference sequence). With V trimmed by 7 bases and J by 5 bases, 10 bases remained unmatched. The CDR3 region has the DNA TGTGCCAGCACTCCAATAGGGACAGCTTATGGCTACACCTTC. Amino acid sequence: CASTPIGTAYGYTF. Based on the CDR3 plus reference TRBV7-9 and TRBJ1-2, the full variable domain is DTGVSQNPRHKITKRGQNVTFRCDPISEHNRLYWYRQTLGQGPEFLTYFQNEAQLEKSRLLSDRFSAERPKGSFSTLEIQRTEQGDSAMYLCASTPIGTAYGYTFGSGTRLTVV.

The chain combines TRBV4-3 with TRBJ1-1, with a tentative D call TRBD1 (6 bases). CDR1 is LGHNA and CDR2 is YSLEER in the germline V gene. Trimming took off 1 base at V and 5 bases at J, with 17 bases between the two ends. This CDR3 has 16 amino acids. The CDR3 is CASSQVEWRGGTEAFF. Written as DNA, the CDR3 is TGCGCCAGCAGCCAAGTAGAGTGGAGGGGGGGAACTGAAGCTTTCTTT.

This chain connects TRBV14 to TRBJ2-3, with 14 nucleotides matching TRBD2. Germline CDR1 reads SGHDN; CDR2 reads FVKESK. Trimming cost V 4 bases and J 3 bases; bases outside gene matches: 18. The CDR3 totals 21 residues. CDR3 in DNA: TGTGCCAGCAGCCTGCAGAACCGACTAGCGGGAGGGCTAAGGTTTACAGATACGCAGTATTTT. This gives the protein CASSLQNRLAGGLRFTDTQYF.

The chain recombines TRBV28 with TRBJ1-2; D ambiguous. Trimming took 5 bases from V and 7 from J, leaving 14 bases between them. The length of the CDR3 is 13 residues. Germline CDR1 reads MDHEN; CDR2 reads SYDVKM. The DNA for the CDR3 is TGTGCCAGCAGTCCGCGCAGGACTGGTGGCTACACCTTC. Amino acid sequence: CASSPRRTGGYTF.

This CDR3 reads CASSYVASGTHEQYF. In nucleotides, the CDR3 is TGTGCCAGCAGTTACGTGGCTAGCGGGACCCACGAGCAGTACTTC. The chain couples TRBV6-5 to TRBJ2-7; 9 nucleotides align to TRBD2. The CDR3 spans 15 residues. J gave up 5 bases and V 2 bases, and 7 bases lay outside the gene matches. The germline V gene has CDR1 MNHEY and CDR2 SVGAGI.

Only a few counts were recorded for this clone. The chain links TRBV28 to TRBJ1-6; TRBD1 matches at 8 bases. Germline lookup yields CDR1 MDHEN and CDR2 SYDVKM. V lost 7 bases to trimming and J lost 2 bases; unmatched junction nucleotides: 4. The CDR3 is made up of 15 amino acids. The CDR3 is CASTRQGPYNSPLHF. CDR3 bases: TGTGCCAGCACCCGACAGGGGCCCTATAATTCACCCCTCCACTTT. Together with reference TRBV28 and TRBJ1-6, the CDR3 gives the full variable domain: DVKVTQSSRYLVKRTGEKVFLECVQDMDHENMFWYRQDPGLGLRLIYFSYDVKMKEKGDIPEGYSVSREKKERFSLILESASTNQTSMYLCASTRQGPYNSPLHFGNGTRLTVT.

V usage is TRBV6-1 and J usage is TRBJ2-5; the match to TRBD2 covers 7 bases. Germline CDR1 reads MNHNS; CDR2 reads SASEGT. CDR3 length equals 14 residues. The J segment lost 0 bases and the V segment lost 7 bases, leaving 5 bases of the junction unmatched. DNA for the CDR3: TGTGCCAGCAATCTAGCGGCGTACCAAGAGACCCAGTACTTC. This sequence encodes CASNLAAYQETQYF.

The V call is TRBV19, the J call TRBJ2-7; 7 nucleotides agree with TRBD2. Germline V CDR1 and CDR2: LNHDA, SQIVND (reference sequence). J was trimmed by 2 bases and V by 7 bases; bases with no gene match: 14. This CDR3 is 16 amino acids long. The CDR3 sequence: CASNTPRGVRAYEQYF. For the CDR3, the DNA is TGTGCCAGTAATACCCCTCGGGGGGTTCGAGCCTACGAGCAGTACTTC.

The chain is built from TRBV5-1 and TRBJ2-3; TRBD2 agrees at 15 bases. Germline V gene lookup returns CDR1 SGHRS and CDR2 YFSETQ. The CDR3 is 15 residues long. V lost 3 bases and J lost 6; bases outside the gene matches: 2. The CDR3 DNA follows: TGCGCCAGCAGCTGGGGACTAGCGGGGGGTGATACGCAGTATTTT. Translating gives CASSWGLAGGDTQYF. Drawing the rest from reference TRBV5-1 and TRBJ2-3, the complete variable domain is KAGVTQTPRYLIKTRGQQVTLSCSPISGHRSVSWYQQTPGQGLQFLFEYFSETQRNKGNFPGRFSGRQFSNSRSEMNVSTLELGDSALYLCASSWGLAGGDTQYFGPGTRLTVL.

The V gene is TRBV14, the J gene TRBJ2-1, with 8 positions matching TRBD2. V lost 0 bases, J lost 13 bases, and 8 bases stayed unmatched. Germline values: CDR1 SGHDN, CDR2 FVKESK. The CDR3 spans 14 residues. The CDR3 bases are TGTGCCAGCAGCCAAGAGGGACGGGGGGGACGTCAGTTCTTC. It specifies CASSQEGRGGRQFF.

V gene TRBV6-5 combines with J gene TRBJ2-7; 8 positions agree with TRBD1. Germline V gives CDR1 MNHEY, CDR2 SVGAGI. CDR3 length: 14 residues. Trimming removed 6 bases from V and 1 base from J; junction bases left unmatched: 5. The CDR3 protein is CASSLGQGSYEQYF. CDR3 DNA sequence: TGTGCCAGCAGCCTCGGACAGGGATCCTACGAGCAGTACTTC.

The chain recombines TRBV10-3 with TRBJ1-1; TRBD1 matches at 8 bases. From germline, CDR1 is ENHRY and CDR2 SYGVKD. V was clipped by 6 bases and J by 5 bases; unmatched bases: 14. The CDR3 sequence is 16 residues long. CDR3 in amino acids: CAISQTMTGAGTEAFF. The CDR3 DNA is TGTGCCATCAGCCAGACTATGACAGGGGCGGGTACTGAAGCTTTCTTT.

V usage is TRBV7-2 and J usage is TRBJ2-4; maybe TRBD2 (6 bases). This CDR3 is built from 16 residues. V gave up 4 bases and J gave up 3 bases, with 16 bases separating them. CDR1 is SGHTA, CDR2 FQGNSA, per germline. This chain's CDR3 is CASSSTRGILKNIQYF. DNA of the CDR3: TGTGCCAGCAGCTCGACCCGGGGGATCCTCAAAAACATTCAGTACTTC.

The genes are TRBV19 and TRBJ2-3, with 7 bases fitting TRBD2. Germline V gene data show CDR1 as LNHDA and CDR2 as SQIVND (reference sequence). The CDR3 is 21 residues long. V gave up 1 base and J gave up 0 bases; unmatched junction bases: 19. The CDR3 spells CASSIGRVRSLAVVSTDTQYF. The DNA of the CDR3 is TGTGCCAGTAGTATAGGAAGGGTACGTTCCCTAGCGGTAGTTAGCACAGATACGCAGTATTTT.